In its sample, the clone carrying this T cell receptor beta chain was seen many times. Using RNA template, CDR3s of TCR alpha and beta were amplified with iRepertoire arm-PCR. TCRdb fed the multiplex PCR reads into MiXCR, producing one record per CDR3 protein. Of approximately 190,000 distinct CDR3 sequences detected, over 25% appear once; the ten largest clones hold 20% to 25%. This sample is drawn from a study of glioma-infiltrating T cells. Between the trimmed V and J ends, which lost 6 bases and 3 bases, there was a span of 14 bases. Germline V gene sequence: CDR1 MDHEN, CDR2 SYDVKM. This CDR3 is built from 14 residues.

This chain connects TRBV28 to TRBJ2-5; D is perhaps TRBD1 (5 bases). This TCR came from a human donor with low-grade glioma or glioblastoma, undergoing nonglioma brain surgery, or in good health (not recorded which). The source material was glioma tissue, nonneoplastic brain tissue, or PBMCs (not recorded which). This CDR3 reads CASSPPDREETQYF. The CDR3 DNA reads TGTGCCAGCAGCCCTCCTGACAGAGAAGAGACCCAGTACTTC.